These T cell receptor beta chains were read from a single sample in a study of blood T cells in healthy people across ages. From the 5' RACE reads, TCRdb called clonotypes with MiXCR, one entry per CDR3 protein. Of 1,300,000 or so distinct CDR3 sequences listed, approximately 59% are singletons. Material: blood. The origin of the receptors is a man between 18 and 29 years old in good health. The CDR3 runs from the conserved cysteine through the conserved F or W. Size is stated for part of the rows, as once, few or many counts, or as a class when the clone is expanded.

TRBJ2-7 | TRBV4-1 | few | CASSPGQGMSYEQYF
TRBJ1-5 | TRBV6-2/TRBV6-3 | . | CASSFGRQGNQPQHF
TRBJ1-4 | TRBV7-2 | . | CASSLESGTNEKLFF
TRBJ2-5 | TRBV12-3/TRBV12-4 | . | CASSQLAAQETQYF
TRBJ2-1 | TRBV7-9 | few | CATRERAGAYNEQFF
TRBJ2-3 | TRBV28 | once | CASRTRDWSTDTQYF
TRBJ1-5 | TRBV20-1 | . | CSAGGFRDRSYQPQHF
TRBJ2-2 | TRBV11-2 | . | CASSFLPSGELFF
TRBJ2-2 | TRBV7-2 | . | CASSLGGDGTGELFF
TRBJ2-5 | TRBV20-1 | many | CSARVQGGNLQETQYF
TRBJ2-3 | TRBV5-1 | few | CASSLTQGVADTQYF
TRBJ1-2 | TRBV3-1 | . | CASSHGDGVFYGYTF
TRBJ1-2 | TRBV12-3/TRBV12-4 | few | CASSSPWEGIYGYTF
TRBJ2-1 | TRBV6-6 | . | CASSYSLDAHNEQFF
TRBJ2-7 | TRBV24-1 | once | CATSSTGRRYEQYF
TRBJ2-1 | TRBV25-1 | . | CASSDRSGGIVDEQFF
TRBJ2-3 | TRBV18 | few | CASSPSGLDTQYF
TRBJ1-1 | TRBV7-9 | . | CASSPVGSIRTEAFF
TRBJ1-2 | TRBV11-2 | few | CASSRLPGQSYGYTF
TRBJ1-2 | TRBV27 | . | CASGTPGVAGGYTF
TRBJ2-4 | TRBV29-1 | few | CSALHLAKNIQYF
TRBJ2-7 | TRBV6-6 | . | CASSYSGKGFSYEQYF
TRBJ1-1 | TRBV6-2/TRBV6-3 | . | CASTNDRMNTEAFF
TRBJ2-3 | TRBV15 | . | CATSITTGPSKDTQYF
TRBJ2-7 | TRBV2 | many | CASSGPYEQYF
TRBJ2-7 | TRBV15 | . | CATSSGPQSSYEQYF
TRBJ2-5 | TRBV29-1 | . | CSVPGDRGQETQYF
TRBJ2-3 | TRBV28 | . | CASTSGGADTQYF
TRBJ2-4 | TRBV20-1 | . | CSARPTEEDYERQYF
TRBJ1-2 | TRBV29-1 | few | CSVESVRDNYGYTF
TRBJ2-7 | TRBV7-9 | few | CASSFSGGLYEQYF
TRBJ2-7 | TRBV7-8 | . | CASSSRQGMVSYEQYF
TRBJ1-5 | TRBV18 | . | CASSPSRADQPQHF
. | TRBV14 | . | CASSQPLAGGSTQETQYF
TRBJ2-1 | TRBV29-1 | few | CSVEGGYNEQFF
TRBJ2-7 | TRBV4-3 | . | CASSQMYGEEITQYF
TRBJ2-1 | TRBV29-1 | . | CSVEGSGTDYNEQFF
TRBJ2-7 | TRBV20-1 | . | CSAIYPPSDWGEQYF
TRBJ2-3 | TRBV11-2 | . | CASSIGGTSGNPSTDTQYF
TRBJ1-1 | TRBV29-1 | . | CSYRGPRDTKAFF
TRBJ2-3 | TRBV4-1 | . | CASSQEHSTSTDTQYF
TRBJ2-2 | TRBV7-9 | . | CASSPRYGELFF
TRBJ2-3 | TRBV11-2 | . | CASSRSFGDRTRDTQYF
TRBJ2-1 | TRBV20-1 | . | CSARVGLAYNEQFF
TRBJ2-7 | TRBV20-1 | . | CSAREHYPYEQYF
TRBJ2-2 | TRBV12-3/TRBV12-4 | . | CASRQGSAGELFF
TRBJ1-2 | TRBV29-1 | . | CSVRGQLIYGYTF
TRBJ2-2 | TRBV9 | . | CASYKRCGSLTGELFF
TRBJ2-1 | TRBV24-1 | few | CATSDPHVRKTYNEQFF